This T cell receptor beta chain emerged from a study of T cell repertoires in cytomegalovirus infection. From the reads, TCRdb called clonotypes with MiXCR, one entry per CDR3 protein. The profile shows approximately 990,000 distinct CDR3 sequences, around 32% of them singletons. This clonotype occurred a few times. The antigen is not known. V lost 4 bases to trimming and J lost 4 bases; unmatched junction nucleotides: 17. CDR1 is SGHRS and CDR2 is YFSETQ in the germline V gene. This CDR3 is built from 18 residues. The chain is built from TRBV5-1 and TRBJ2-1; the match to TRBD1 covers 7 bases. The sequence was collected from a human donor in good health (CMV status not recorded). Some clones in this sample may be carry-over from other donors' samples. This specimen was cultured CD8+ T cells from PBMCs, taken from culture after CMV antigen stimulation. CDR3 DNA sequence: TGCGCCAGCAGCCCCCGGGACAGCCTAGAGAGCGAATACAATGAGCAGTTCTTC. It specifies CASSPRDSLESEYNEQFF.